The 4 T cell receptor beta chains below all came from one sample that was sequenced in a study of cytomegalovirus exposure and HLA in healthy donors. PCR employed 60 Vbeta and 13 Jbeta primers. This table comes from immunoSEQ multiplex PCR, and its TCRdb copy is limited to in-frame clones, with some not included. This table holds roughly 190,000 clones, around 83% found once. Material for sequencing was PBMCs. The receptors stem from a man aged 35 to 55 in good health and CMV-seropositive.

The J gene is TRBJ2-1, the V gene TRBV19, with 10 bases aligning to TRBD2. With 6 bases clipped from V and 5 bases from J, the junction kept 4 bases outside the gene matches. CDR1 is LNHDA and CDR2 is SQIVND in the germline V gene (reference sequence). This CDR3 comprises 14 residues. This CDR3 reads CASRTSGMNNEQFF. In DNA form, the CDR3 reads TGTGCCAGTAGAACTAGCGGGATGAACAATGAGCAGTTCTTC.

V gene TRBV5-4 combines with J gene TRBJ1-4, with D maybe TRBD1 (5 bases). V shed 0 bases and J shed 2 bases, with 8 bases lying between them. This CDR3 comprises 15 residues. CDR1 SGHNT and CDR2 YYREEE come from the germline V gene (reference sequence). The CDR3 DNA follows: TGTGCCAGCAGCTTGGAAAGGGGTACTAATGAAAAACTGTTTTTT. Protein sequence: CASSLERGTNEKLFF.

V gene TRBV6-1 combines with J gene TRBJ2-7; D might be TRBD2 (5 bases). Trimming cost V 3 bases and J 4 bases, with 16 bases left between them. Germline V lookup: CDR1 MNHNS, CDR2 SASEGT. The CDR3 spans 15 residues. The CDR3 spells CASSDLGVAGYEQYF. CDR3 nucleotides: TGTGCCAGCAGTGACCTCGGGGTAGCTGGTTACGAGCAGTACTTC.

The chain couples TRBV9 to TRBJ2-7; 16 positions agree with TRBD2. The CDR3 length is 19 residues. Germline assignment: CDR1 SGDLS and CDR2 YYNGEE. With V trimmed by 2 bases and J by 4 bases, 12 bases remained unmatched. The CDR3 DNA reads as TGTGCCAGCAGCGTCCCGGGACTAGCGGGAGGGGTCGCCGTATACGAGCAGTACTTC. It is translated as CASSVPGLAGGVAVYEQYF.